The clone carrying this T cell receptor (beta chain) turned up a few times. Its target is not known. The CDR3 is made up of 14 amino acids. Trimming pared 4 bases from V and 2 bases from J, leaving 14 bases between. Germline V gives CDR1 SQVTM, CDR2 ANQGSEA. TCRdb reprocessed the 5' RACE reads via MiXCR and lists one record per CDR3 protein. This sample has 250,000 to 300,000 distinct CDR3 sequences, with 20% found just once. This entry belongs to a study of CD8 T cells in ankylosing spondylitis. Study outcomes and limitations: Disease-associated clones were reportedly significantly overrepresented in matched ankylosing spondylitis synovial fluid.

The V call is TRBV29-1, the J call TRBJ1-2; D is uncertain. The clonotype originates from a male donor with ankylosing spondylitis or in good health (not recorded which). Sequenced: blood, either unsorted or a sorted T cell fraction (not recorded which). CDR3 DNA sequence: TGCAGCGTTGGCGCCCTGTACCAGAACTATGGCTACACCTTC. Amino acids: CSVGALYQNYGYTF.